This T cell receptor beta chain originates from a study of T-cell reconstitution after alpha-beta-depleted transplantation in children. The TCRbeta library was prepared with unique molecular identifiers. TCRdb used MiXCR to reprocess the PCR reads, holding one entry per CDR3 protein. The table lists 200,000 to 250,000 distinct CDR3 sequences, about a tenth of them singletons, with about 6.2% in the top ten. Source: PBMCs from the stem cell graft donor, taken from the stem cell graft. The sequence came from a human donor who donated a stem cell graft to a child with acute lymphoblastic leukemia.

CDR3 DNA: TGCAGCGCCTTGAACCGACAGGGTAACTACGAGCAGTACTTC. It specifies CSALNRQGNYEQYF. The V and J genes are TRBV29-1 and TRBJ2-7, with 7 bases matching TRBD1. Trimming at V came to 7 bases and at J to 3 bases, leaving 12 bases not matched to a gene. Per the germline V gene, CDR1 is SQVTM and CDR2 is ANQGSEA. This CDR3 is 14 amino acids long.